This TCR beta chain was found in a study of cytomegalovirus exposure and HLA in healthy donors. Study-wide findings and caveats: Researchers reportedly found TCR beta sequences accurately predicted most subjects' HLA-A and HLA-B alleles. In an earlier analysis, in 587 donors, most V segments appeared productive either ~87% or ~30% of the time. Only CMV serostatus was available as immune exposure information.

Germline loops: CDR1 SQVTM, CDR2 ANQGSEA. The CDR3 spans 12 residues. Between the trimmed V and J ends, which lost 4 bases and 6 bases, there was a span of 12 bases. A word on this clone: The target antigen is unknown.

PCR was performed using 60 Vbeta and 13 Jbeta primers. In the study's own analysis: Tens of millions of unique TCR beta chains, 9 million to 14 million shared, were counted in a later analysis. The table came from immunoSEQ multiplex PCR; TCRdb's copy has only in-frame clones and leaves some out. From that table come the V and J calls and clone size; the DNA was used to work out D and trimming. The table lists 150,000 to 180,000 clones, roughly 74% of them singletons. Sequenced: PBMCs. The receptor's source is a man aged 18 to 30 in good health and CMV-seronegative. The chain employs TRBV29-1 and TRBJ1-1; TRBD1 is a possible D gene (5 bases). CDR3 sequence reads: CSVAGNDAEAFF. For the CDR3, the DNA is TGCAGCGTTGCAGGGAATGACGCTGAAGCTTTCTTT.